The rows below give T cell receptor beta chains drawn from one sample of a study of OX40 agonist ivuxolimab in advanced cancers. TCRdb's copy holds only in-frame clones and misses some; the assay was immunoSEQ multiplex PCR. The data contain 100,000 or so clones, approximately 85% of them singletons. The input for sequencing was CD4+ or CD8+ T cells sorted from blood, taken in a trial of the OX40 agonist ivuxolimab. These receptors were obtained from an adult with an advanced solid tumor such as melanoma, head and neck, liver or kidney cancer. Each CDR3 is given with its conserved first and last residue. Each record gives: CDR3 length, clone size, V gene, D gene, J gene, CDR3 protein, CDR3 DNA. The D gene is left open where the match is weak. The listing skips clone size in some rows; elsewhere it reads once, few, many or a size class.

14,NA,TRBV7-7,TRBD1,TRBJ2-5,CASSLDRGQETQYF,TGTGCTAGCAGCTTAGACAGGGGTCAAGAGACCCAGTACTTC
14,NA,TRBV10-3,TRBD1,TRBJ2-1,CAISTGTVYNEQFF,TGTGCCATCAGCACTGGGACAGTATACAATGAGCAGTTCTTC
13,few,TRBV10-3,TRBD1,TRBJ1-4,CAIRGQGGEKLFF,TGTGCCATCAGAGGACAGGGGGGTGAAAAACTGTTTTTT
15,NA,TRBV11-2,TRBD2,TRBJ2-7,CASSFLTSGGYEQYF,TGTGCCAGCAGCTTTTTAACTAGCGGGGGTTACGAGCAGTACTTC
15,NA,TRBV11-3,TRBD1,TRBJ1-1,CASSPVGQGYTEAFF,TGTGCCAGCAGCCCAGTGGGACAGGGCTACACTGAAGCTTTCTTT
13,NA,TRBV27,NA,TRBJ2-7,CASSLYRSYEQYF,TGTGCCAGCAGTTTATATCGCTCCTACGAGCAGTACTTC
15,NA,TRBV7-9,TRBD1,TRBJ1-1,CASSWGTGENTEAFF,TGTGCCAGCAGCTGGGGGACAGGCGAGAACACTGAAGCTTTCTTT
15,NA,TRBV7-9,TRBD1,TRBJ1-2,CASSSRTGSNYGYTF,TGTGCCAGCAGTTCACGGACAGGTTCTAACTATGGCTACACCTTC
15,NA,TRBV7-3,NA,TRBJ2-1,CASSLQGSSYNEQFF,TGTGCCAGCAGCTTACAGGGCAGCTCCTACAATGAGCAGTTCTTC
14,NA,TRBV2,TRBD2,TRBJ2-7,CASSELAGGYEQYF,TGTGCCAGCAGTGAACTAGCGGGAGGGTACGAGCAGTACTTC
16,NA,TRBV6-4,TRBD2,TRBJ2-2,CATSRHWEGNTGELFF,TGTGCCACCTCCCGGCATTGGGAGGGGAACACCGGGGAGCTGTTTTTT
16,NA,TRBV10-3,TRBD1,TRBJ2-1,CAISGRDRSSYNEQFF,TGTGCCATCAGTGGCCGGGACAGAAGCTCCTACAATGAGCAGTTCTTC
16,NA,TRBV6-5,TRBD1,TRBJ2-3,CASSYTPGQGTDTQYF,TGTGCCAGCAGTTACACCCCGGGACAGGGAACAGATACGCAGTATTTT
14,NA,TRBV10-1,TRBD2,TRBJ2-7,CASSESGGTDEQYF,TGCGCCAGCAGTGAGTCGGGGGGGACGGACGAGCAGTACTTC
17,once,TRBV5-4,TRBD2,TRBJ2-5,CASSLGAAGGYQETQYF,TGTGCCAGCAGCTTGGGGGCCGCGGGAGGGTACCAAGAGACCCAGTACTTC
13,NA,TRBV27,NA,TRBJ2-2,CASSLGNTGELFF,TGTGCCAGCAGTTTAGGAAACACCGGGGAGCTGTTTTTT
15,NA,TRBV25-1,NA,TRBJ2-3,CASSDHTSSTDTQYF,TGTGCCAGCAGTGACCACACCTCTAGCACAGATACGCAGTATTTT
14,NA,TRBV5-5,NA,TRBJ1-3,CASSLEADGNTIYF,TGTGCCAGCAGCTTGGAGGCGGATGGAAACACCATATATTTT